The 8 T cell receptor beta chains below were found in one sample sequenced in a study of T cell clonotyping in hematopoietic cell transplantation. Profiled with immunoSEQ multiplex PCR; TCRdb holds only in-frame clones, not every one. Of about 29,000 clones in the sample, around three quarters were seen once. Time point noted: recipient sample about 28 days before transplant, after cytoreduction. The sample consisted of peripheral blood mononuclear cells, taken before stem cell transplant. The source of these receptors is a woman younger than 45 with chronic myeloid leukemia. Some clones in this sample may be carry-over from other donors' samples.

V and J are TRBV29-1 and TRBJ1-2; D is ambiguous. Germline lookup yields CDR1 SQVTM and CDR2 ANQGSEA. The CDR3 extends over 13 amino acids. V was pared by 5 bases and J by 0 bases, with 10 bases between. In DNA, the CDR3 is TGCAGCGTTCGTGTGCCCTCTAACTATGGCTACACCTTC. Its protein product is CSVRVPSNYGYTF.

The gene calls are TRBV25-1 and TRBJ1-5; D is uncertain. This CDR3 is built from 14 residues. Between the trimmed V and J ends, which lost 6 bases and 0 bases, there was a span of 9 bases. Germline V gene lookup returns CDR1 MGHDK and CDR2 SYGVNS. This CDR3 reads CASRRAGSNQPQHF. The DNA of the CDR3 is TGTGCCAGCAGGCGGGCTGGTAGCAATCAGCCCCAGCATTTT.

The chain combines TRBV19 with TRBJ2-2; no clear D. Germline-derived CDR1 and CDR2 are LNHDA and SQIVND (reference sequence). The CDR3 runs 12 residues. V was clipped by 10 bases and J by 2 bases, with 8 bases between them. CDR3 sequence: CATLTNTGELFF. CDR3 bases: TGTGCCACCCTAACCAACACCGGGGAGCTGTTTTTT. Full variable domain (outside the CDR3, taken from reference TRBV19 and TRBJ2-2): DGGITQSPKYLFRKEGQNVTLSCEQNLNHDAMYWYRQDPGQGLRLIYYSQIVNDFQKGDIAEGYSVSREKKESFPLTVTSAQKNPTAFYLCATLTNTGELFFGEGSRLTVL.

The CDR3 DNA sequence: TGTGCCAGCAGTTTCAGGGGAGGCTATGGCTACACCTTC. It is translated as CASSFRGGYGYTF. The rearrangement links TRBV27 to TRBJ1-2, with a tentative D call TRBD1 (6 bases). The CDR3 is 13 amino acids. Trimming shortened V by 3 bases and J by 4 bases, and 9 bases separated the two germline ends. Germline V lookup: CDR1 MNHEY, CDR2 SMNVEV (reference sequence).

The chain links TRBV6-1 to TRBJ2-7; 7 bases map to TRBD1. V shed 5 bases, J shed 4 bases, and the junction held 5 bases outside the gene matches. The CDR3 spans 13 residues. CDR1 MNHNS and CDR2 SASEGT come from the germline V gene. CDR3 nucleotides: TGTGCCAGCAGTACAGGGGAATTTTACGAGCAGTACGTC. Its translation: CASSTGEFYEQYV.

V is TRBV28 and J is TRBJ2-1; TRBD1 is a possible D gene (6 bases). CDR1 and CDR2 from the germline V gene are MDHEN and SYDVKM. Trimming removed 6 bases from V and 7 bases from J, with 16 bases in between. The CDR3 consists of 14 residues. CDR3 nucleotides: TGTGCCAGCAGAACTACAGGGATCGGGAATGAGCAGTTCTTC. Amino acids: CASRTTGIGNEQFF.

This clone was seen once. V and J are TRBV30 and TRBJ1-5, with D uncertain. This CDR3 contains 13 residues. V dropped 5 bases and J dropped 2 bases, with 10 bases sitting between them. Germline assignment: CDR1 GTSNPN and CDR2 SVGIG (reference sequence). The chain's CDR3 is CAWSTKGNQPQHF. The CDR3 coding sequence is TGTGCCTGGTCGACTAAGGGCAATCAGCCCCAGCATTTT.

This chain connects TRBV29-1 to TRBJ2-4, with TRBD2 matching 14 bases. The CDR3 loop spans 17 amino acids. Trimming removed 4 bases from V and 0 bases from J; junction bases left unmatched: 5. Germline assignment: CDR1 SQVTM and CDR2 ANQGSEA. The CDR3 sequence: CSVGLAGGPLAKNIQYF. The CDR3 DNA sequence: TGCAGCGTTGGACTAGCGGGGGGGCCCTTAGCCAAAAACATTCAGTACTTC.